This TCR beta chain came from a study of immune heterogeneity within non-small cell lung tumors. Overall study: Squamous cell carcinomas accounted for several of the tumors, non-squamous carcinomas for around 10, and 1 was not otherwise specified.

Template was bulk tumor genomic DNA, around 600 ng per sample. From each primary tumor, several far-apart biopsies were obtained during surgery. The cohort was untreated, with newly diagnosed non-small cell lung cancer undergoing curative surgery. Individuals who provided samples were patients with newly diagnosed non-small cell lung cancer who were having surgery with curative intent. As for this clonotype: No antigen is known for it.

Study-wide results and caveats: Statistically, local T-cell clonality exhibited a moderate yet significant correlation with local tumor mutational burden (R about 0.3).

TCR beta CDR3 was amplified by multiplex PCR, first round nine to eleven cycles, 32 V and 13 J primers. TCRdb fed the multiplex PCR reads into MiXCR, producing one record per CDR3 protein. This table has some 2,500 distinct CDR3 sequences, roughly 25% appearing once. The sequencing sample was made of lung tumor tissue. This TCR derives from a man in his forties with non-small cell lung cancer.

The CDR3 nucleotides read TGTGCCAGCAGTCCGACAGGGTATAGCGAGCAGTACTTC. It is translated as CASSPTGYSEQYF. J is TRBJ2-7 and V is TRBV6-1, with 7 bases identical to TRBD1. V lost 5 bases, J lost 6 bases, and 7 bases stayed unmatched. The CDR3 runs 13 residues. The germline V gene has CDR1 MNHNS and CDR2 SASEGT.